The entry below gives a single TCR beta chain sequence along with its context. The entry originates in a study of regulatory T cells in long-lasting Graves disease. Building of the TCR beta libraries involved iRepertoire HTBI primers and Arm-PCR of CDR3 regions. TCRdb re-derived calls from the multiplex PCR reads in MiXCR, one entry per CDR3 protein. The table shows 550,000 to 600,000 distinct CDR3 sequences, with about 16% occurring only once. Time point in this sample: newly diagnosed GD, antithyroid drugs for less than 3 months. Researchers made the TCR library from RNA that was extracted from PBMCs. The EDTA tubes were filled with 8.5 to 9.5 milliliters of drawn peripheral blood. The CDR3 spans 13 residues. Germline CDR1 is LNHDA and CDR2 is SQIVND (reference sequence). V lost 3 bases to trimming and J lost 3 bases, with 9 bases between them. The same data also contributed to another study, on T cells in Graves' hyperthyroidism and ophthalmopathy.

V is TRBV19 and J is TRBJ2-7; D is unclear. This TCR was sampled from a man between 18 and 29 years old with Graves disease. The source material was peripheral blood mononuclear cells (PBMCs), sampled at new diagnosis, from a patient treated with antithyroid drugs. The CDR3 DNA reads TGTGCCAGTAGTATTCAGAAGAGCTACGAGCAGTACTTC. Encoded protein: CASSIQKSYEQYF.